Sequencing of this TCR beta chain was carried out in a study of identical twins. Overall study findings and caveats: Fewer insertions characterized abundant cord blood beta clonotypes, whereas memory repertoires showed none.

The CDR3 has 14 residues. Germline V gene data show CDR1 as KGHSH and CDR2 as LQKENI. Trimming left V 2 bases short and J 8 bases short, with 16 bases between. TCRdb re-derived calls from the 5' RACE reads in MiXCR, one entry per CDR3 protein. The table has around 670,000 distinct CDR3 sequences, around 6% seen once. As concerns this clonotype: Its antigen is unknown.

This receptor was identified in a man aged 18 to 29 in good health. Sequencing was carried out using naive T cells sorted from blood. This chain joins TRBV18 and TRBJ2-7; no firm D call. The CDR3 region has the DNA TGTGCCAGCTCACCAACGGTGGGGATAGAAAAGCAGTACTTC. Protein product: CASSPTVGIEKQYF.